Presented here are 23 T cell receptor beta chains from one specimen sequenced in a study of PD-1 blockade in classical Hodgkin lymphoma. Stated time point: newly diagnosed, previously untreated cHL patient sample. The study purified CD4+ T cells from thawed PBMCs using magnetic negative selection. TCRdb's copy holds only in-frame clones and misses some; the assay was immunoSEQ multiplex PCR. Of about 23,000 clones in the sample, roughly nine tenths were seen once. What was sequenced was CD4+ T cells from blood. The receptors come from a human donor with classical Hodgkin lymphoma.

This clone was counted between two and nine times. The chain combines TRBV6-1 with TRBJ1-3, with D maybe TRBD1 (5 bases). V lost 8 bases and J lost 0, with 11 bases in between. This CDR3 has 14 amino acids. Germline CDR1 is MNHNS and CDR2 is SASEGT. The CDR3 loop is CASGAFSSGNTIYF. In nucleotides, the CDR3 is TGTGCCAGCGGGGCCTTTAGCTCTGGAAACACCATATATTTT.

The gene calls are TRBV19 and TRBJ1-5; no definite D call. The CDR3 runs 15 residues. Per the germline V gene, CDR1 is LNHDA and CDR2 is SQIVND (reference sequence). The V gene lost 0 bases and the J gene lost 9 bases, with 15 bases spanning the gap. In DNA form, the CDR3 reads TGTGCCAGTAGTATAGATGGGCTACCCGTGGGGCCCCAGCATTTT. Amino acids: CASSIDGLPVGPQHF. Full variable domain (missing parts from reference TRBV19 and TRBJ1-5): DGGITQSPKYLFRKEGQNVTLSCEQNLNHDAMYWYRQDPGQGLRLIYYSQIVNDFQKGDIAEGYSVSREKKESFPLTVTSAQKNPTAFYLCASSIDGLPVGPQHFGDGTRLSIL.

The count of this clone is one. CDR3 protein: CASSPQRSPNEKLFF. CDR3 DNA: TGTGCCAGCAGCCCGCAACGGTCGCCTAATGAAAAACTGTTTTTT. V and J are TRBV5-4 and TRBJ1-4; D is uncertain. The germline V gene has CDR1 SGHNT and CDR2 YYREEE (reference sequence). With 4 bases removed from V and 3 bases from J, the gap between germline ends came to 13 bases. There are 15 residues in the CDR3.

This sequence joins TRBV10-3 and TRBJ2-7; perhaps TRBD2 as D (7 bases). CDR3 length: 15 amino acids. The V and J ends lost 4 bases and 2 bases respectively, with 15 bases between them. Per germline, CDR1 ENHRY and CDR2 SYGVKD. The CDR3 region has the DNA TGTGCCATCAGTGGGGTGCGGGGGCCTCCCTACGAGCAGTACTTC. Its protein product is CAISGVRGPPYEQYF.

The rearrangement joins TRBV5-1 to TRBJ2-7, with TRBD1 matching 12 bases. The CDR3 length is 14 residues. Per the germline V gene, CDR1 is SGHRS and CDR2 is YFSETQ. The trim removed 0 bases at V and 5 bases at J, leaving 0 bases unmatched. CDR3 sequence reads: CASSLGDRGHEQYF. The CDR3, as DNA: TGCGCCAGCAGCTTGGGGGACAGGGGGCACGAGCAGTACTTC.

The V and J genes are TRBV28 and TRBJ1-2; 12 bases align to TRBD1. After removal of 9 bases from V and 8 bases from J, the junction contained 10 bases not matched to a gene. Germline lookup yields CDR1 MDHEN and CDR2 SYDVKM. The CDR3 is 14 residues long. CDR3 coding DNA: TGTGCCAGTTACATACCCGGGACAGGGGGCGGCTACACCTTC. Translating gives CASYIPGTGGGYTF.

The chain links TRBV9 to TRBJ2-3; 9 nucleotides line up with TRBD2. Per the germline V gene, CDR1 is SGDLS and CDR2 is YYNGEE. There are 16 residues in the CDR3. The V segment lost 4 bases and the J segment 3 bases; nucleotides outside the gene matches: 9. The CDR3 DNA reads as TGTGCCAGCAGCTCCCGTGCGGGACTAGCAACAGATACGCAGTATTTT. Encoded protein: CASSSRAGLATDTQYF.

The rearrangement uses TRBV9 and TRBJ2-6, with D tentatively TRBD2 (5 bases). This CDR3 comprises 16 residues. The germline V gene has CDR1 SGDLS and CDR2 YYNGEE. Trimming removed 3 bases from V and 0 bases from J, with 10 bases in between. CDR3 protein: CASSARAGSGANVLTF. CDR3 nucleotides: TGTGCCAGCAGCGCACGGGCGGGCTCTGGGGCCAACGTCCTGACTTTC.

The rearrangement uses TRBV30 and TRBJ1-6; unclear D gene. Germline V gene data show CDR1 as GTSNPN and CDR2 as SVGIG (reference sequence). V was clipped by 0 bases and J by 10 bases, with 19 bases between them. The CDR3 extends over 16 amino acids. The CDR3 region is CAWSVPTPGASSPLHF. As DNA, the CDR3 is TGTGCCTGGAGTGTACCAACGCCTGGAGCATCCTCACCCCTCCACTTT.

The V call is TRBV9, the J call TRBJ2-1; D is tentatively TRBD1 or TRBD2 (5 bases each). CDR3 length: 15 amino acids. V lost 2 bases and J 2 bases, leaving 11 bases between the germline ends. Germline CDR1 SGDLS, CDR2 YYNGEE. The CDR3 sequence: CASSVGRETYNEQFF. CDR3 coding DNA: TGTGCCAGCAGCGTGGGACGGGAAACCTACAATGAGCAGTTCTTC.

V usage is TRBV28 and J usage is TRBJ2-7, with TRBD1 identical over 9 bases. Losses at the gene ends were 8 bases for V and 2 bases for J; bases not matched to a gene: 1. The V gene's germline CDR1 is MDHEN and CDR2 SYDVKM. The CDR3 totals 12 residues. For the CDR3, the DNA is TGTGCCAGCGGGACAGGGACCTACGAGCAGTACTTC. Translated: CASGTGTYEQYF.

The chain has TRBV12-5 and TRBJ2-7, with unresolved D. Germline CDR1 LGHNT, CDR2 FRNRAP. The V gene lost 3 bases and the J gene lost 3 bases, with 12 bases spanning the gap. The CDR3 is 14 amino acids. CDR3 nucleotides: TGTGCTAGTGGTTTAGGAGACGCCGGCTACGAGCAGTACTTC. Its protein product is CASGLGDAGYEQYF.

This sequence joins TRBV18 and TRBJ1-3; maybe TRBD1 (6 bases). Germline CDR1 KGHSH, CDR2 LQKENI. The CDR3 has 14 amino acids. The V and J ends lost 8 bases and 1 base respectively, with 12 bases between them. The CDR3 protein is CASEKTGSGNTIYF. The CDR3 nucleotides are TGTGCCAGCGAGAAGACAGGATCTGGAAACACCATATATTTT. Based on the CDR3 plus reference TRBV18 and TRBJ1-3, the full variable domain is NAGVMQNPRHLVRRRGQEARLRCSPMKGHSHVYWYRQLPEEGLKFMVYLQKENIIDESGMPKERFSAEFPKEGPSILRIQQVVRGDSAAYFCASEKTGSGNTIYFGEGSWLTVV.

J is TRBJ1-1 and V is TRBV7-9; no clear D gene. This CDR3 has 13 amino acids. CDR1 SEHNR and CDR2 FQNEAQ come from the germline V gene (reference sequence). The V gene lost 3 bases and the J gene lost 3 bases, with 8 bases spanning the gap. CDR3 region: CASSFLGYTEAFF. CDR3 bases: TGTGCCAGCAGCTTCCTCGGATACACTGAAGCTTTCTTT.

The chain combines TRBV5-6 with TRBJ1-5; maybe TRBD1 (6 bases). The germline V and J ends were trimmed by 0 bases and 0 bases, with 10 bases remaining between them. The CDR3 covers 16 residues. The germline CDR1 and CDR2 sequences are SGHDT and YYEEEE. CDR3 nucleotides: TGTGCCAGCAGCTTGGATTCAGGGGATAGCAATCAGCCCCAGCATTTT. This codes for CASSLDSGDSNQPQHF. The variable domain in full, completed from reference TRBV5-6 and TRBJ1-5, reads DAGVTQSPTHLIKTRGQQVTLRCSPKSGHDTVSWYQQALGQGPQFIFQYYEEEERQRGNFPDRFSGHQFPNYSSELNVNALLLGDSALYLCASSLDSGDSNQPQHFGDGTRLSIL.

This chain links TRBV29-1 with TRBJ1-1; D is uncertain. Germline CDR1 is SQVTM and CDR2 is ANQGSEA. V lost 7 bases to trimming and J lost 1 base, with 7 bases between them. The length of the CDR3 is 11 residues. This CDR3 is CSAQPNTEAFF. CDR3 nucleotide sequence: TGCAGCGCACAACCGAACACTGAAGCTTTCTTT.

The chain employs TRBV7-2 and TRBJ1-1, with D uncertain. The CDR3 sequence is 13 residues long. Germline V lookup: CDR1 SGHTA, CDR2 FQGNSA. V lost 1 base and J lost 1, with 4 bases in between. The CDR3 DNA reads TGTGCCAGCAGCTTAGGGGCGAACACTGAAGCTTTCTTT. As protein: CASSLGANTEAFF.

This chain links TRBV6-6 with TRBJ1-2; 7 nucleotides line up with TRBD1. This CDR3 is 14 amino acids long. Unmatched junction bases numbered 11, after V lost 6 bases and J lost 7 bases. Germline V gives CDR1 MNHNY, CDR2 SVGAGI (reference sequence). The CDR3 protein is CASSQGGGPPGYTF. The CDR3 coding sequence is TGTGCCAGCAGCCAGGGGGGGGGCCCACCTGGCTACACCTTC.

This clone has just a few counts. The chain is built from TRBV2 and TRBJ2-2; 8 nucleotides line up with TRBD1. This CDR3 region has 15 residues. The germline CDR1 and CDR2 sequences are SNHLY and FYNNEI. The ends lost 5 bases at V and 4 bases at J; junction bases unmatched: 6. In DNA form, the CDR3 reads TGTGCCAGCAGTAATACAGGGGGGAGCACCGGGGAGCTGTTTTTT. Translated: CASSNTGGSTGELFF. Full variable domain (remainder filled in from reference TRBV2 and TRBJ2-2): EPEVTQTPSHQVTQMGQEVILRCVPISNHLYFYWYRQILGQKVEFLVSFYNNEISEKSEIFDDQFSVERPDGSNFTLKIRSTKLEDSAMYFCASSNTGGSTGELFFGEGSRLTVL.

This chain links TRBV6-5 with TRBJ2-7; TRBD1 is a possible D gene (5 bases). V lost 5 bases to trimming and J lost 3 bases, with 11 bases between them. This CDR3 spans 13 amino acids. Germline V CDR1 and CDR2: MNHEY, SVGAGI. CDR3 nucleotide sequence: TGTGCCAGCAGTGCCATAAGGGGCTACGAGCAGTACTTC. Translation: CASSAIRGYEQYF.

This chain uses TRBV27 with TRBJ2-7; 7 bases line up with TRBD1. The CDR3 runs to 12 residues. Trimming took 4 bases from V and 4 from J; bases not matched to a gene: 1. Per the germline V gene, CDR1 is MNHEY and CDR2 is SMNVEV (reference sequence). Here the CDR3 reads CASSSRGYEQYF. The DNA for the CDR3 is TGTGCCAGCAGTTCCAGGGGGTACGAGCAGTACTTC.

The chain combines TRBV11-3 with TRBJ1-2; D not resolved. The germline V and J ends were trimmed by 5 bases and 7 bases, with 14 bases remaining between them. The CDR3 runs to 13 residues. Germline CDR1 is SGHNT and CDR2 is YENEEA. As DNA, the CDR3 is TGTGCCAGCAGCCTCCGCGACACAGCTGGCTACACCTTC. This encodes CASSLRDTAGYTF.

The gene calls are TRBV2 and TRBJ1-1, with a possible D match to TRBD1 (5 bases). The V gene's germline CDR1 is SNHLY and CDR2 FYNNEI. V lost 0 bases, J lost 4 bases, and 12 bases lay in between. The CDR3 sequence is 15 residues long. The CDR3 DNA is TGTGCCAGCAGTGAAGCTGCAGGGCAATTCACTGAAGCTTTCTTT. This codes for CASSEAAGQFTEAFF.